Given below is one T cell receptor beta chain in context. This clone was seen once. No antigen is known for it. No much larger clone is present one base from it, and per-base qualities are unavailable. The sample originates from a study of cytomegalovirus exposure and HLA in healthy donors (dated by TCRdb to about 2017). For the wider study: In an earlier analysis of fewer than 750 of the donors, 276 Gb of sequence data and approximately 100 million unique TCR beta sequences from 180 million or so T cells were reported. Roughly 300 gigabases of sequencing data and tens of millions of unique TCR sequences were included in an early release covering under 650 HLA-typed donors. Among the roughly 400 genotyped donors, under 90% belonged to the genetic ancestry cluster associated with self-reported Caucasian donors. The study aimed to test whether signatures of past pathogen exposure could be identified by cataloging public T cell receptors. The study profiled the T cell repertoires of more than 500 subjects by immunosequencing and related them to cytomegalovirus serostatus. In addition to the first cohort of about 650 subjects, a separate validation cohort of 120 different subjects was used. The study combined high-throughput TCR immunosequencing, statistical association of individual TCRs with disease status, and machine learning to predict cytomegalovirus infection status. To study patterns of TCR occurrence, a later analysis re-analyzed previously published TCR beta repertoires from around 670 donors and added high-resolution HLA genotyping. Rather than drawing on any new phenotypic data, the later analysis identified candidate immune exposures from TCR beta sequences and the way those sequences occurred across donors. An earlier analysis of fewer than 750 of the donors used high-throughput TCR beta sequencing to judge whether each TCR beta V gene segment behaved as functional or pseudogenic. Donor age, sex, ethnicity and CMV serostatus were compiled alongside the repertoire data. A later genetic analysis took genome-wide SNP genotypes for about 55% of the roughly 670 donors and used that subset as a discovery cohort. Every repertoire in the discovery cohort had been generated on one and the same sequencing platform. Both class I and class II loci were covered by HLA typing, at four-digit resolution. Typing coverage varied by locus: about 620-630 donors for A, B, C, DRB1 and DQB1; approximately 500 for DQA1; more than 600 for DPA1; roughly 450 for DPB1. Because of strong linkage in the cohort, roughly five DR-DQ haplotypes were treated as single units for association and clustering. Among approximately 370 genotyped donors of the cohort, an average of around 240,000 unique TCR beta nucleotide sequences was sequenced per donor, of which 15% to 20% were non-productive. The study at large found these results: Cytomegalovirus status was reported to be diagnosed by the classifier with high specificity and sensitivity in both the original and validation cohorts. Across donors, most TCR sequences were observed very rarely, whereas some public TCRs were present in many individuals. Because HLA typing was missing for some donors at each locus, association tests included only the typed subset. Some IMGT-functional V segments, including TRBV6-2 and TRBV6-3, could not be distinguished by the 87-base-pair reads and were therefore excluded. Compared with equally common non-associated chains, HLA-associated TCR beta chains in a later analysis were more clonally expanded and had lower generation probabilities. A cluster of highly shared sequence variants was judged likely to be a technical artifact of the sequencing pipeline. When HLA alleles, especially DR and DQ, strongly co-occurred, TCR associations were difficult to assign to individual alleles. The cohort was sequenced for TCR beta chains only, and without alpha or paired-chain data the features that could be detected were limited. A further reported finding was that TCR beta sequences accurately predicted the HLA-A and HLA-B alleles for most subjects in the first cohort. A later genetic analysis reported fewer N-insertions in productive TCRs among donors in an Asian-associated ancestry cluster than the roughly 700-donor mean. According to the authors, the approach could potentially be generalized to other disease states and immunological phenotypes. Because counts were too low, about 18 rarely observed V segments, including chromosome 9 orphons, were excluded from the earlier analysis of around 640 of the donors. A later analysis found that TCR association rates varied across HLA loci, with DRB1 alleles showing the most associated TCRs and HLA-C alleles the fewest. In an earlier analysis of approximately 590 of the donors, most TCR beta V segments were observed in productive rearrangements about 87% or about 30% of the time, broadly matching IMGT annotations. At a false discovery rate of 0.05, a later analysis linked 16,951 TCR beta sequences to specific HLA alleles. Three of the identified cytomegalovirus-associated TCR beta chains were confirmed in vitro to be specific for cytomegalovirus antigens. A later analysis reported that several top co-occurrence clusters appeared linked to parvovirus B19, influenza, CMV and Epstein-Barr virus. Immune exposure information for the cohort was limited to CMV serostatus. A later analysis found that most CMV-associated TCR beta chains appeared HLA-restricted, with HLA associations seemingly driven largely by CMV exposure. Linkage disequilibrium might explain the correlated functional status among segregating V segments, but an unknown experimental factor could not be excluded. A later genetic analysis associated a missense DCLRE1C variant with V-gene and J-gene trimming of TCR beta chains, and an independent cohort replicated the association. Sequencing depth was assumed to be roughly uniform across donors in the presence/absence analyses, though that assumption may not hold. In the study, 150 to 200 TCR beta chains were listed as associated with cytomegalovirus.

Library preparation employed the immunoSEQ multiplex PCR assay. For the multiplex PCR, a mixture combining 60 forward primers for TCR Vbeta segments and 13 reverse primers for TCR Jbeta segments was used. The CDR3 region of rearranged TCR beta genes was amplified from genomic DNA by a multiplex PCR assay. The Illumina HiSeq System was used to sequence the amplified TCR beta libraries as 87-base-pair reads. The source study handled its data this way. A later analysis tallied around 80 million unique TCR beta chains across the 666 repertoires, and around 10 million of those chains were shared by two or more donors. Raw reads were error-corrected and collapsed into unique sequences with a nearest-neighbor algorithm that merged closely related sequences to remove PCR and sequencing errors. Alignment of CDR3 sequences to IMGT reference sequences was used to assign V, D and J gene segments. For a sequence to be retained, a match of at least six nucleotides was required to both a V gene segment and a J gene segment. Rearrangements were called productive when the CDR3 lacked stop codons and stayed in frame with V and J; all others were non-productive. CDR3 was defined according to IMGT convention as the region running from the second conserved V-encoded cysteine to the conserved J-encoded phenylalanine. Sequences without an unambiguous match to a single V gene segment were excluded from the earlier analysis of about 600 of the donors. In an earlier analysis of 587 of the donors, a V segment was called functional when productive rearrangements were above 56.7%, and segregating when the standard deviation between donors exceeded 5%. A statistical classification framework was built to diagnose cytomegalovirus status from the catalog of TCR beta chain sequences. In a later analysis, V and J genes were assigned by comparing TCR nucleotide sequences against IMGT/GENE-DB human TR gene sequences. In a later analysis, CDR3 sequences and most-parsimonious VDJ recombination scenarios were assigned using the TCRdist pipeline. In a later analysis, every TCR beta chain was defined by the combination of its CDR3 amino acid sequence and its V-gene family, and reads without a unique V-gene family were dropped. In a later analysis, several hundred highly shared, low-generation-probability nucleotide sequences were removed to address suspected cross-contamination and a sequencing artifact. In a later analysis, a clonal expansion index for each public chain was calculated from normalized within-repertoire ranks of inferred template counts. Generation probabilities in a later analysis came from a VDJ recombination model fitted to out-of-frame rearrangements, and those results were checked against IGoR. In a later analysis, hypergeometric tests were used to score TCR-TCR, TCR-HLA and TCR-CMV co-occurrence, with a repertoire-size bias correction applied to TCR pairs. In a later analysis, false discovery rates were estimated by permuting HLA or CMV assignments 20 times. A later analysis grouped co-occurring TCRs with DBSCAN, adding TCRdist sequence similarity when clustering within HLA-allele-positive subsets. Co-occurrence clustering excluded repertoires with fewer than 30,000 or more than 120,000 public chains, plus five with anomalous nucleotide sharing. The source is immuneACCESS, and TCRdb retained only in-frame sequences with V and J called. Part of the clones is not carried over; for the studies checked, unresolved V genes explain less than half of this, and the remainder is unexplained. That table furnishes V, J and clone size, whereas the DNA furnished D and trimming. The sample contains 120,000 or so clones, around three quarters of them found a single time. The top ten constitute around 3% of the sample.

V and J are truncated by 5 bases and 0 bases respectively, leaving an intervening sequence of 13 bases. CDR3 length: 15 amino acids, cysteine to phenylalanine. Only CDR3 DNA is held: 45 bases, read in frame from base 1. CDR1 and CDR2 are drawn from the germline V gene (reference sequence): LNHDA, SQIVND. In total, more than 500 healthy bone marrow donors made up the cohort. All cohort members were sampled while nominally healthy, although unrecorded immune exposures were likely present. The donor was CMV seronegative and belonged to the group of approximately 320 seronegative cohort members. A peripheral blood sample was provided by each donor, and peripheral blood mononuclear cells were used for TCR beta sequencing. The Qiagen DNeasy Blood Extraction Kit was used to extract genomic DNA from the blood cell samples.

The V gene is TRBV19 and the J gene is TRBJ1-1, with TRBD1 as a weak D call on 5 bases. The sequenced material came from PBMCs. The source is a woman in her fifties or sixties in good health and CMV-seronegative. The CDR3 reads CASSHQGLMNTEAFF. The DNA sequence reads TGTGCCAGTAGTCACCAGGGACTAATGAACACTGAAGCTTTCTTT.